Detailed here is one TCR beta chain. Repertoires were generated with immunoSEQ multiplex PCR, while TCRdb's copy carries only in-frame clones and drops some. Found here are 150,000 or so clones, about nine tenths of them singletons; the top ten hold 2% to 3%. CDR3 size: 13 residues. From germline, CDR1 is MNHEY and CDR2 SVGAGI. V was shortened by 7 bases and J by 1 base, with 10 bases between the two germline ends. This entry comes from a study of control samples from healthy donors and cancer patients. This TCR derives from a middle-aged man in good health. The chain links TRBV6-5 to TRBJ1-1; D ambiguous. The sequencing sample was made of blood. CDR3 amino acids: CASNGRRNTEAFF. The CDR3 DNA reads TGTGCCAGCAACGGACGGCGGAACACTGAAGCTTTCTTT.